These 10 T cell receptor beta chains share one sample of origin, sequenced in a study of OX40 agonist ivuxolimab in advanced cancers. Produced via immunoSEQ multiplex PCR; TCRdb's table is partial and in-frame only. The table has around 76,000 clones, 86% seen once; the top ten hold more than 2.5%. Material: CD4+ or CD8+ T cells sorted from blood, obtained in a trial of the OX40 agonist ivuxolimab. The receptors stem from an adult with an advanced solid tumor such as melanoma, head and neck, liver or kidney cancer.

This chain connects TRBV30 to TRBJ1-3, with 7 bases aligning to TRBD1. Germline values: CDR1 GTSNPN, CDR2 SVGIG (reference sequence). The CDR3 contains 15 residues. Unmatched junction bases numbered 6, after V lost 0 bases and J lost 4 bases. The CDR3: CAWSVRGTAGNTIYF. The DNA of the CDR3 is TGTGCCTGGAGTGTTCGAGGGACAGCAGGAAACACCATATATTTT. Combining the CDR3 with reference TRBV30 and TRBJ1-3 gives the whole variable domain SQTIHQWPATLVQPVGSPLSLECTVEGTSNPNLYWYRQAAGRGLQLLFYSVGIGQISSEVPQNLSASRPQDRQFILSSKKLLLSDSGFYLCAWSVRGTAGNTIYFGEGSWLTVV.

This rearrangement joins TRBV20-1 to TRBJ1-2; D is uncertain. Per germline, CDR1 DFQATT and CDR2 SNEGSKA (reference sequence). The ends were cut back, 2 bases at V and 2 bases at J, with 3 bases in the middle. The CDR3 spans 11 residues. The CDR3 loop reads CSARMNYGYTF. As DNA, the CDR3 is TGCAGTGCTAGAATGAACTATGGCTACACCTTC.

The chain recombines TRBV9 with TRBJ1-2; 11 nucleotides match TRBD1. Per the germline V gene, CDR1 is SGDLS and CDR2 is YYNGEE. The CDR3 runs 15 residues. Trimming removed 0 bases from V and 3 bases from J; junction bases left unmatched: 1. CDR3 bases: TGTGCCAGCAGCGTAGTGGGACAGGGGGACTATGGCTACACCTTC. As protein: CASSVVGQGDYGYTF.

The gene calls are TRBV28 and TRBJ1-5, with a tentative D call TRBD1 (5 bases). V lost 6 bases to trimming and J lost 0 bases, with 24 bases between them. CDR1 and CDR2 (germline): MDHEN, SYDVKM. This CDR3 contains 19 residues. CDR3 coding DNA: TGTGCCAGCAGCCCCCTGATAGGCGGGGCAGGTTATAGCAATCAGCCCCAGCATTTT. It codes for CASSPLIGGAGYSNQPQHF. The full variable domain, with the rest looked up from reference TRBV28 and TRBJ1-5, is DVKVTQSSRYLVKRTGEKVFLECVQDMDHENMFWYRQDPGLGLRLIYFSYDVKMKEKGDIPEGYSVSREKKERFSLILESASTNQTSMYLCASSPLIGGAGYSNQPQHFGDGTRLSIL.

The V call is TRBV30, the J call TRBJ1-2, with D maybe TRBD1 (6 bases). Germline lookup yields CDR1 GTSNPN and CDR2 SVGIG (reference sequence). V gave up 6 bases and J gave up 4 bases, with 18 bases separating them. The CDR3 contains 14 residues. The CDR3 loop is CACKKRGSFYGYTF. DNA of the CDR3: TGTGCCTGTAAAAAGAGGGGGTCATTCTATGGCTACACCTTC.

The chain joins TRBV6-5 to TRBJ2-2; D tentatively reads TRBD1 or TRBD2 (6 bases each). V was trimmed by 7 bases and J by 6 bases, leaving 18 bases between them. CDR3 size: 15 residues. Germline V gives CDR1 MNHEY, CDR2 SVGAGI. The DNA for the CDR3 is TGTGCCAGCAATGAGGGGGGCGCGTTCGCCGGGGAGCTGTTTTTT. It translates to CASNEGGAFAGELFF.

V and J are TRBV30 and TRBJ1-3; D call uncertain. V lost 2 bases to trimming and J lost 2 bases, with 13 bases between them. The CDR3 spans 15 residues. Germline V gene sequence: CDR1 GTSNPN, CDR2 SVGIG (reference sequence). The CDR3 reads CAWSPPALTGNTIYF. The DNA of the CDR3 is TGTGCCTGGAGTCCCCCCGCGTTAACTGGAAACACCATATATTTT.

The rearrangement joins TRBV30 to TRBJ2-1; 12 bases are a match to TRBD1. The CDR3 spans 14 residues. Germline values: CDR1 GTSNPN, CDR2 SVGIG (reference sequence). CDR3 residues: CAGTGGLSYNEQFF. Written as DNA, the CDR3 is TGTGCTGGGACAGGGGGCTTGTCCTACAATGAGCAGTTCTTC.

J is TRBJ1-1 and V is TRBV6-6, with TRBD1 matching over 10 bases. V was pared by 6 bases and J by 6 bases, with 10 bases of the junction left unmatched. Germline CDR1 is MNHNY and CDR2 is SVGAGI (reference sequence). The CDR3 consists of 15 residues. The CDR3 loop is CASRDVGQGFSEAFF. The CDR3 DNA sequence: TGTGCCAGCAGGGACGTGGGACAGGGGTTTTCTGAAGCTTTCTTT.

The V and J genes are TRBV2 and TRBJ1-4; D remains ambiguous. This CDR3 comprises 13 residues. Trimming cost V 4 bases and J 7 bases, with 10 bases left between them. Germline V gene sequence: CDR1 SNHLY, CDR2 FYNNEI. This CDR3 reads CASSVLAFEKLFF. The CDR3 region has the DNA TGTGCCAGCAGTGTTTTGGCATTTGAAAAACTGTTTTTT. Variable domain in full (rest from reference TRBV2 and TRBJ1-4): EPEVTQTPSHQVTQMGQEVILRCVPISNHLYFYWYRQILGQKVEFLVSFYNNEISEKSEIFDDQFSVERPDGSNFTLKIRSTKLEDSAMYFCASSVLAFEKLFFGSGTQLSVL.